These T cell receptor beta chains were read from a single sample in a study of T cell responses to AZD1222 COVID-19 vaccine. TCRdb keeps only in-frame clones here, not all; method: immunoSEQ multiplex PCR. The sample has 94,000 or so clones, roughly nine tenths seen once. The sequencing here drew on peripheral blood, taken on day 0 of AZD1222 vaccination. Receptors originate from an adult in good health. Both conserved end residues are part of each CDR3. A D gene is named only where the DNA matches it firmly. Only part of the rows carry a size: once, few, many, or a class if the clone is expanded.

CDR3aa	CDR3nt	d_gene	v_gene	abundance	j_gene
CASSLGWQGGTYEQYF	TGTGCCAGCAGCTTAGGGTGGCAGGGGGGTACCTACGAGCAGTACTTC	NA	TRBV11-2	NA	TRBJ2-7
CASSLTGVVLGYTF	TGTGCCAGCAGCTTGACAGGGGTGGTTCTAGGCTACACCTTC	TRBD1	TRBV7-8	few	TRBJ1-2
CASSDQVRVATNEKLFF	TGTGCCAGCAGTGATCAAGTCCGAGTTGCAACTAATGAAAAACTGTTTTTT	NA	TRBV2	NA	TRBJ1-4
CAWSVGTEWHEQYF	TGTGCCTGGAGTGTCGGGACAGAGTGGCACGAGCAGTACTTC	TRBD1	TRBV30	NA	TRBJ2-7
CASSRVAGSSFTGELFF	TGTGCCAGCAGCAGAGTAGCGGGCAGCTCTTTCACCGGGGAGCTGTTTTTT	TRBD2	TRBV3-1/TRBV3-2	NA	TRBJ2-2
CASSQDQGSANEKLFF	TGTGCCAGCAGCCAAGATCAGGGAAGCGCTAATGAAAAACTGTTTTTT	NA	TRBV4-2	NA	TRBJ1-4
CASSPQGATGELFF	TGTGCCAGCAGCCCTCAAGGGGCCACCGGGGAGCTGTTTTTT	NA	TRBV9	NA	TRBJ2-2
CASSERRFNEKLFF	TGTGCCAGCAGTGAACGACGGTTCAATGAAAAACTGTTTTTT	NA	TRBV6-1	NA	TRBJ1-4
CASSRDWNTEAFF	TGTGCCAGCAGCCGGGACTGGAACACTGAAGCTTTCTTT	NA	TRBV11-2	NA	TRBJ1-1
CASSFGHPNTEAFF	TGCGCCAGCAGCTTCGGTCACCCCAACACTGAAGCTTTCTTT	NA	TRBV5-1	NA	TRBJ1-1
CASTLRGLNTEAFF	TGTGCCAGCACCCTCCGGGGCTTGAACACTGAAGCTTTCTTT	NA	TRBV6-5	NA	TRBJ1-1
CASSYGGARGNGELFF	TGTGCCAGCAGCTACGGAGGGGCCAGGGGGAACGGGGAGCTGTTTTTT	NA	TRBV7-2	NA	TRBJ2-2
CASSITFRLPRNTIYF	TGTGCCAGCAGCATTACCTTTCGGCTCCCGAGAAACACCATATATTTT	NA	TRBV7-4	NA	TRBJ1-3
CASSIWDNSPLHF	TGTGCCAGTAGTATATGGGATAATTCACCCCTCCACTTT	NA	TRBV19	NA	TRBJ1-6
CASSTKQGGTEAFF	TGTGCCAGTAGCACCAAACAGGGGGGCACTGAAGCTTTCTTT	TRBD1	TRBV19	NA	TRBJ1-1
CASSLTPPVQGANSEAFF	TGTGCCAGCAGCCTTACACCCCCTGTACAGGGCGCTAACTCTGAAGCTTTCTTT	NA	TRBV7-3	NA	TRBJ1-1
CASSLDISGGNEQFF	TGTGCCAGCAGCTTAGATATCAGCGGGGGGAATGAGCAGTTCTTC	TRBD2	TRBV11-2	NA	TRBJ2-1
CASSLSTVSVYEQYF	TGTGCCAGCAGTTTATCCACAGTGTCAGTCTACGAGCAGTACTTC	NA	TRBV27	NA	TRBJ2-7
CASSRDRDRPGELFF	TGTGCCAGCAGCCGGGACAGGGATCGGCCCGGGGAGCTGTTTTTT	TRBD1	TRBV3-1/TRBV3-2	NA	TRBJ2-2
CASSQQNSGNTIYF	TGCGCCAGCAGCCAACAGAACTCTGGAAACACCATATATTTT	NA	TRBV4-1	NA	TRBJ1-3
CASSKKIPTGSSGGYTF	TGCGCCAGCAGCAAGAAGATACCGACAGGGTCATCTGGAGGCTACACCTTC	TRBD1	TRBV5-1	NA	TRBJ1-2
CASSEAYPRFEAFF	TGTGCCAGCAGTGAAGCCTACCCAAGATTTGAAGCTTTCTTT	NA	TRBV2	NA	TRBJ1-1
CASSFETAGGSPLHF	TGTGCCAGCAGTTTCGAGACAGCGGGTGGGTCACCCCTCCACTTT	NA	TRBV27	NA	TRBJ1-6
CASSLARESPLHF	TGTGCCAGCAGCCTGGCGAGGGAGTCACCCCTCCACTTT	NA	TRBV7-2	once	TRBJ1-6
CASRYSRVGSNQPQHF	TGTGCCAGCAGGTACAGCAGGGTCGGTAGCAATCAGCCCCAGCATTTT	NA	TRBV6-2/TRBV6-3	once	TRBJ1-5
CASSQELQGGISTDTQYF	TGTGCCAGCAGCCAAGAACTTCAGGGGGGGATTAGCACAGATACGCAGTATTTT	NA	TRBV4-2	NA	TRBJ2-3
CASSNAGGASSYEQYF	TGTGCCAGTAGTAATGCGGGGGGCGCGAGCTCCTACGAGCAGTACTTC	TRBD2	TRBV19	few	TRBJ2-7
CASSGTGTGPPLLHF	TGTGCCAGCAGTGGAACCGGGACAGGGCCCCCTCTCCTCCACTTT	TRBD1	TRBV2	NA	TRBJ1-6
CASSPRTGGERDYGYTF	TGTGCCAGCAGCCCTCGGACAGGGGGCGAAAGGGACTATGGCTACACCTTC	TRBD1	TRBV4-2	few	TRBJ1-2
CASSLGQNNQPQHF	TGCGCCAGCAGCTTGGGGCAGAATAATCAGCCCCAGCATTTT	NA	TRBV5-1	once	TRBJ1-5
CASSYQGQGYEQYF	TGTGCCAGCAGTTACCAGGGACAGGGCTACGAGCAGTACTTC	TRBD1	TRBV6-5	NA	TRBJ2-7
CASSLVGTGDGYTF	TGTGCCAGCAGCTTAGTTGGGACAGGGGATGGCTACACCTTC	TRBD1	TRBV13	NA	TRBJ1-2
CATSKQPGQGNYNEQFF	TGTGCCACCAGTAAACAACCAGGACAGGGGAACTACAATGAGCAGTTCTTC	TRBD1	TRBV15	NA	TRBJ2-1
CASSRGTGRYGYTF	TGTGCCAGCAGCCGCGGGACAGGCCGCTATGGCTACACCTTC	TRBD1	TRBV3-1/TRBV3-2	NA	TRBJ1-2
CASSLYGNSYNEQFF	TGTGCCAGCAGCTTATATGGGAACTCCTACAATGAGCAGTTCTTC	NA	TRBV13	NA	TRBJ2-1
CASSIDRAVTHSNQPQHF	TGTGCCAGTAGTATAGATCGGGCAGTCACCCATAGCAATCAGCCCCAGCATTTT	NA	TRBV19	NA	TRBJ1-5
CASSFGEGTDTQYF	TGTGCCAGCAGCTTCGGGGAGGGCACAGATACGCAGTATTTT	NA	TRBV5-8	NA	TRBJ2-3
CASSHGYGGRTGELFF	TGTGCCAGCTCACACGGGTACGGGGGGCGTACCGGGGAGCTGTTTTTT	NA	TRBV2	NA	TRBJ2-2
CALTGGNTEAFF	TGTGCCTTGACAGGGGGGAACACTGAAGCTTTCTTT	TRBD1	TRBV30	once	TRBJ1-1
CATSREANPHRDTQYF	TGTGCCACCAGCAGAGAGGCTAACCCCCATCGAGATACGCAGTATTTT	NA	TRBV15	NA	TRBJ2-3
CASRAYEPGVQPQHF	TGCGCCAGCAGAGCCTATGAACCGGGGGTTCAGCCCCAGCATTTT	NA	TRBV23-1	NA	TRBJ1-5
CASSRHSEGVSPQHF	TGTGCCAGCAGCCGCCATTCGGAGGGAGTTTCGCCCCAGCATTTT	NA	TRBV7-6	NA	TRBJ1-5
CASGGTGHMNTEAFF	TGTGCCAGTGGGGGGACAGGGCATATGAACACTGAAGCTTTCTTT	TRBD1	TRBV28	NA	TRBJ1-1
CASKALATDTQYF	TGTGCCAGCAAGGCACTAGCCACAGATACGCAGTATTTT	NA	TRBV2	few	TRBJ2-3
CASSFAAIGNSPLHF	TGTGCCAGCAGTTTCGCGGCCATTGGTAATTCACCCCTCCACTTT	NA	TRBV28	NA	TRBJ1-6
CASSQDVHRADNSPLHF	TGCGCCAGCAGCCAAGATGTTCACAGGGCTGATAATTCACCCCTCCACTTT	NA	TRBV4-3	NA	TRBJ1-6
CASSLGSGGPYEQYF	TGTGCCAGCAGCTTAGGGTCAGGAGGACCCTACGAGCAGTACTTC	NA	TRBV7-2	NA	TRBJ2-7
CASSTRTGGDWGNQPQHF	TGTGCCAGTAGTACCAGGACAGGGGGCGATTGGGGCAATCAGCCCCAGCATTTT	TRBD1	TRBV19	NA	TRBJ1-5
CASSRGQAYEQYF	TGTGCCAGCAGCCGAGGACAAGCCTACGAGCAGTACTTC	NA	TRBV9	NA	TRBJ2-7
CASSLPLQGAREVGYGYTF	TGTGCCAGCAGCTTACCCCTACAGGGGGCGAGGGAGGTTGGGTATGGCTACACCTTC	TRBD1	TRBV7-2	NA	TRBJ1-2
CASSSTTDGRWFF	TGTGCCAGCAGCTCAACTACGGACGGACGCTGGTTTTTT	NA	TRBV5-5	NA	TRBJ1-4
CASSESGLSWVETQYF	TGCGCCAGCAGTGAGTCCGGGCTTTCCTGGGTAGAGACCCAGTACTTC	NA	TRBV10-2	NA	TRBJ2-5
CASSERSAREQYF	TGTGCCAGCAGTGAAAGGTCCGCCCGCGAGCAGTACTTC	NA	TRBV6-1	NA	TRBJ2-7
CASSLMSTGGNTEAFF	TGCGCCAGCAGCCTCATGTCGACAGGCGGGAACACTGAAGCTTTCTTT	NA	TRBV5-1	NA	TRBJ1-1
CASSIRRDYGYTF	TGTGCCAGTAGTATACGCAGGGACTATGGCTACACCTTC	NA	TRBV19	NA	TRBJ1-2
CASSRPGVWEQYF	TGTGCCAGCAGCCGACCAGGGGTCTGGGAGCAGTACTTC	NA	TRBV7-2	NA	TRBJ2-7
CASSLGVATNEKLFF	TGTGCCAGCAGCCTGGGGGTTGCAACTAATGAAAAACTGTTTTTT	NA	TRBV4-2	NA	TRBJ1-4